The rows below give T cell receptor beta chains drawn from one sample of a study of cytomegalovirus exposure and HLA in healthy donors. Using immunoSEQ multiplex PCR, the repertoire was profiled, and TCRdb retains in-frame clones only, with some absent. This table holds 210,000 or so clones, around 83% found once. The sequenced sample was PBMCs. These receptors came from a girl aged 2 to 10 in good health and CMV-seronegative. Each CDR3 is given with its conserved first and last residue. The order of the fields is D gene, J gene, V gene, clone size, CDR3 protein, CDR3 DNA. D genes are given only for firm matches. Rows may omit the clone size; those that give it use once, few, many or a size class.

d_call: .
j_call: TRBJ1-5
v_call: TRBV27
clone_size: .
cdr3_aa: CASIGQSIYSNQPQHF
cdr3_nt: TGTGCCAGCATCGGACAGTCAATTTATAGCAATCAGCCCCAGCATTTT

d_call: .
j_call: TRBJ2-5
v_call: TRBV19
clone_size: .
cdr3_aa: CASSPPSRGWETQYF
cdr3_nt: TGTGCCAGTAGTCCCCCTTCTAGGGGTTGGGAGACCCAGTACTTC

d_call: .
j_call: TRBJ2-3
v_call: TRBV18
clone_size: .
cdr3_aa: CASSGDTDTQYF
cdr3_nt: TGTGCCAGCTCAGGAGACACAGATACGCAGTATTTT

d_call: .
j_call: TRBJ2-7
v_call: TRBV27
clone_size: .
cdr3_aa: CASSLSGLFDAFYEQYF
cdr3_nt: TGTGCCAGCAGTTTATCAGGACTATTCGATGCCTTCTACGAGCAGTACTTC

d_call: .
j_call: TRBJ1-5
v_call: TRBV7-6
clone_size: .
cdr3_aa: CASSSQGNQPQHF
cdr3_nt: TGTGCCAGCAGCTCACAGGGTAATCAGCCCCAGCATTTT

d_call: .
j_call: TRBJ2-3
v_call: TRBV5-1
clone_size: .
cdr3_aa: CASSLALFTDTQYF
cdr3_nt: TGCGCCAGCAGCTTGGCCCTTTTCACAGATACGCAGTATTTT

d_call: TRBD1
j_call: TRBJ2-7
v_call: TRBV2
clone_size: .
cdr3_aa: CASYDRVGEQYF
cdr3_nt: TGTGCCAGCTATGACAGGGTTGGGGAGCAGTACTTC

d_call: TRBD2
j_call: TRBJ2-3
v_call: TRBV19
clone_size: .
cdr3_aa: CASSSRQSGRVSDTQYF
cdr3_nt: TGTGCCAGTAGTTCACGCCAGAGCGGGAGGGTCTCAGATACGCAGTATTTT

d_call: .
j_call: TRBJ1-6
v_call: TRBV6-5
clone_size: .
cdr3_aa: CASSYSISGWNSPLHF
cdr3_nt: TGTGCCAGCAGTTACTCGATCTCGGGGTGGAATTCACCCCTCCACTTT

d_call: .
j_call: TRBJ1-4
v_call: TRBV29-1
clone_size: .
cdr3_aa: CSALGPGSEKLFF
cdr3_nt: TGCAGCGCCCTGGGCCCGGGAAGTGAAAAACTGTTTTTT

d_call: .
j_call: TRBJ1-2
v_call: TRBV19
clone_size: .
cdr3_aa: CASTSTGGAAYGYTF
cdr3_nt: TGTGCCAGTACCTCAACGGGGGGGGCTGCTTATGGCTACACCTTC

d_call: .
j_call: TRBJ1-1
v_call: TRBV28
clone_size: .
cdr3_aa: CASSSGVETEAFF
cdr3_nt: TGTGCCAGCAGTTCAGGGGTCGAGACTGAAGCTTTCTTT

d_call: TRBD1
j_call: TRBJ2-5
v_call: TRBV6-5
clone_size: .
cdr3_aa: CACGTGWSETQYF
cdr3_nt: TGTGCCTGCGGGACAGGGTGGAGCGAGACCCAGTACTTC

d_call: .
j_call: TRBJ2-2
v_call: TRBV6-5
clone_size: .
cdr3_aa: CASSKMRDTGELFF
cdr3_nt: TGTGCCAGCAGTAAGATGCGCGACACCGGGGAGCTGTTTTTT

d_call: TRBD1
j_call: TRBJ1-1
v_call: TRBV28
clone_size: .
cdr3_aa: CASRRGLVTEAFF
cdr3_nt: TGTGCCAGCAGAAGGGGGCTGGTCACTGAAGCTTTCTTT

d_call: .
j_call: TRBJ1-5
v_call: TRBV30
clone_size: .
cdr3_aa: CAWRKSTGDQPQHF
cdr3_nt: TGTGCCTGGAGGAAATCAACGGGGGATCAGCCCCAGCATTTT

d_call: .
j_call: TRBJ1-2
v_call: TRBV5-1
clone_size: .
cdr3_aa: CASSSGITANYGYTF
cdr3_nt: TGCGCCAGCAGCTCAGGAATCACAGCAAACTATGGCTACACCTTC

d_call: .
j_call: TRBJ1-1
v_call: TRBV25-1
clone_size: .
cdr3_aa: CASGGPVGGTEAFF
cdr3_nt: TGTGCCAGCGGAGGGCCGGTCGGTGGCACTGAAGCTTTCTTT

d_call: TRBD1
j_call: TRBJ1-2
v_call: TRBV9
clone_size: .
cdr3_aa: CASSPRRQGGYGYTF
cdr3_nt: TGTGCCAGCAGCCCGAGGCGACAGGGAGGCTATGGCTACACCTTC

d_call: .
j_call: TRBJ1-6
v_call: TRBV19
clone_size: .
cdr3_aa: CASRRGSSSPLHF
cdr3_nt: TGTGCCAGTAGACGGGGATCTTCTTCACCCCTCCACTTT

d_call: .
j_call: TRBJ1-2
v_call: TRBV5-1
clone_size: .
cdr3_aa: CASSLNTLYGYTF
cdr3_nt: TGCGCCAGCAGCTTGAACACCCTCTATGGCTACACCTTC

d_call: .
j_call: TRBJ1-3
v_call: TRBV19
clone_size: .
cdr3_aa: CASSQGSLRGNTIYF
cdr3_nt: TGTGCCAGTAGCCAGGGTTCCCTCCGTGGAAACACCATATATTTT

d_call: .
j_call: TRBJ1-5
v_call: TRBV2
clone_size: few
cdr3_aa: CASSGLSGPPQHF
cdr3_nt: TGTGCCAGCAGTGGCCTATCGGGTCCGCCCCAGCATTTT

d_call: .
j_call: TRBJ1-2
v_call: TRBV7-9
clone_size: once
cdr3_aa: CSSSFTRGTAIYGYTF
cdr3_nt: TGTTCCAGCAGCTTCACCCGGGGGACCGCTATCTATGGCTACACCTTC

d_call: .
j_call: TRBJ1-1
v_call: TRBV11-1
clone_size: .
cdr3_aa: CASSDRGALPTEAFF
cdr3_nt: TGTGCCAGCAGCGACCGGGGTGCGCTTCCCACTGAAGCTTTCTTT

d_call: TRBD1
j_call: TRBJ2-1
v_call: TRBV7-9
clone_size: once
cdr3_aa: CASSPRGGQVNNEQFF
cdr3_nt: TGTGCCAGCAGCCCAAGAGGGGGACAGGTGAACAATGAGCAGTTCTTC

d_call: .
j_call: TRBJ2-2
v_call: TRBV5-1
clone_size: .
cdr3_aa: CASSSVTRSDTGELFF
cdr3_nt: TGCGCCAGCAGCTCCGTGACTAGGAGCGACACCGGGGAGCTGTTTTTT

d_call: TRBD1
j_call: TRBJ1-1
v_call: TRBV6-5
clone_size: .
cdr3_aa: CASSATGSMNTEAFF
cdr3_nt: TGTGCCAGCAGCGCGACAGGGTCTATGAACACTGAAGCTTTCTTT

d_call: .
j_call: TRBJ1-6
v_call: TRBV10-1
clone_size: .
cdr3_aa: CASRAPGNSPLHF
cdr3_nt: TGCGCCAGCAGGGCCCCCGGGAATTCACCCCTCCACTTT

d_call: TRBD1
j_call: TRBJ1-2
v_call: TRBV11-2
clone_size: .
cdr3_aa: CASSSPRRDRGRLGSYTF
cdr3_nt: TGTGCCAGCAGCTCCCCCCGGCGGGACAGGGGGCGTCTTGGTAGCTACACCTTC

d_call: TRBD2
j_call: TRBJ2-7
v_call: TRBV5-1
clone_size: .
cdr3_aa: CASSLSGRHYEQYF
cdr3_nt: TGCGCCAGCAGCTTATCCGGGAGGCATTACGAGCAGTACTTC

d_call: .
j_call: TRBJ1-1
v_call: TRBV7-9
clone_size: .
cdr3_aa: CSSSLVGATGPGAFF
cdr3_nt: TGTTCCAGCAGCTTAGTGGGTGCGACAGGACCAGGAGCTTTCTTT

d_call: TRBD2
j_call: TRBJ2-7
v_call: TRBV6-1
clone_size: .
cdr3_aa: CASRGRASGPYEQYF
cdr3_nt: TGTGCCAGCAGGGGACGGGCTAGCGGACCCTACGAGCAGTACTTC

d_call: .
j_call: TRBJ1-1
v_call: TRBV5-4
clone_size: .
cdr3_aa: CASSPGKNTEAFF
cdr3_nt: TGTGCCAGCAGCCCAGGGAAGAACACTGAAGCTTTCTTT

d_call: .
j_call: TRBJ2-7
v_call: TRBV25-1
clone_size: .
cdr3_aa: CASGGDTPYEQYF
cdr3_nt: TGTGCCAGCGGGGGGGACACCCCCTACGAGCAGTACTTC

d_call: TRBD1
j_call: TRBJ1-4
v_call: TRBV2
clone_size: few
cdr3_aa: CASNGQGLNEKLFF
cdr3_nt: TGTGCCAGCAACGGACAGGGCCTTAATGAAAAACTGTTTTTT

d_call: TRBD1
j_call: TRBJ2-7
v_call: TRBV5-6
clone_size: .
cdr3_aa: CASSGSGTVRSYEQYF
cdr3_nt: TGTGCCAGCAGCGGATCCGGGACAGTACGCTCCTACGAGCAGTACTTC

d_call: .
j_call: TRBJ2-2
v_call: TRBV9
clone_size: .
cdr3_aa: CASSPLGNGAGELFF
cdr3_nt: TGTGCCAGCAGCCCGTTAGGGAACGGGGCCGGGGAGCTGTTTTTT